The 4 T cell receptor beta chains below come from one sample, sequenced in a study of response to subunit inactivated influenza vaccine. TCRdb analysed the RT-PCR reads with MiXCR anew, one entry per CDR3 protein. Among some 800,000 distinct CDR3 sequences listed, approximately 21% were seen once. The source was PBMCs from blood, collected about 5 days after vaccination. Source of these receptors: a man aged 45-65 years who received an inactivated influenza vaccine.

This clonotype was recorded a few times. The J gene is TRBJ1-2, the V gene TRBV12-3 or TRBV12-4, with TRBD1 matching 7 bases. This CDR3 has 14 residues. J was trimmed by 8 bases and V by 6 bases; bases with no gene match: 12. The CDR3 is CASSQSEGARGYTF. In nucleotides, the CDR3 is TGTGCCAGCAGCCAATCGGAGGGGGCGCGGGGCTACACCTTC.

The table lists this clonotype with a few counts. J is TRBJ1-5 and V is TRBV27; D unclear. The CDR3 spans 14 residues. CDR1 is MNHEY, CDR2 SMNVEV, per germline (reference sequence). V shed 5 bases and J shed 6 bases, with 14 bases lying between them. CDR3 DNA sequence: TGTGCCAGCAGTCGAACCGTGGTCGGTCAGCCCCAGCATTTT. Residues: CASSRTVVGQPQHF.

The J gene is TRBJ2-4, the V gene TRBV14, with D possibly matching TRBD1 (6 bases). Looked up from germline, CDR1 is SGHDN and CDR2 is FVKESK. This CDR3 is built from 16 residues. V lost 4 bases and J 8 bases, leaving 21 bases between the germline ends. CDR3 loop: CASSRTGSTWEDIQYF. The CDR3 bases are TGTGCCAGCAGCCGAACAGGGTCGACGTGGGAAGACATTCAGTACTTC.

This clonotype appeared a few times. The rearrangement links TRBV10-3 to TRBJ2-3; D unresolved. The V and J ends lost 11 bases and 4 bases respectively, with 10 bases between them. Germline V CDR1 and CDR2: ENHRY, SYGVKD. The CDR3 length is 11 residues. The CDR3 spells CAVSPSDTQYF. The CDR3 nucleotides read TGTGCCGTTTCCCCCTCAGATACGCAGTATTTT.